This T cell receptor (beta chain) was identified during a study of long-term antiretroviral therapy in people with HIV. Whole-study results and caveats: Post-treatment diversity went higher with ART but stayed below transplant donor controls.

Losses at the gene ends were 2 bases for V and 4 bases for J; bases not matched to a gene: 5. Germline V gene lookup returns CDR1 SQVTM and CDR2 ANQGSEA. This CDR3 contains 14 residues. Runs used v3.0 of the immunoSEQ assay and were done at survey level. Profiling relied on immunoSEQ multiplex PCR, and the TCRdb table lists in-frame clones only, not all of them. The sample shows over 40,000 clones, 90% to 95% of them seen only once. Points on this clone: Its antigen is still unknown.

Sample: unsorted PBMCs, taken 3.7 years after starting antiretroviral therapy. The rearrangement joins TRBV29-1 to TRBJ2-3, with 8 bases that match TRBD2. The receptor was isolated from a woman aged 45-59 years with HIV. CDR3 sequence reads: CSVESGGAPDTQYF. CDR3 bases: TGCAGCGTTGAATCCGGGGGGGCCCCAGATACGCAGTATTTT.